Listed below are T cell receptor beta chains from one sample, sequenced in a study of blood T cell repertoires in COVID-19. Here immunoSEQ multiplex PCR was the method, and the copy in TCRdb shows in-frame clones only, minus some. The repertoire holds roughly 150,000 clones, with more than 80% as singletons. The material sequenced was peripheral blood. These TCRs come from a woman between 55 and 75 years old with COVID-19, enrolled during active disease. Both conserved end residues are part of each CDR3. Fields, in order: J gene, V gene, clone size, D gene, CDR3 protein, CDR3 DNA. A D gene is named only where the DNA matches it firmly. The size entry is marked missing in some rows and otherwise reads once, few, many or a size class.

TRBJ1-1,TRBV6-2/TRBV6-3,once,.,CASSYSSATEAFF,TGTGCCAGCAGTTACTCGAGCGCTACTGAAGCTTTCTTT
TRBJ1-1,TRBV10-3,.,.,CAISPGSTEAFF,TGTGCCATCAGCCCGGGAAGCACTGAAGCTTTCTTT
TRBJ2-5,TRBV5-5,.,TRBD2,CASSGTSLQETQYF,TGTGCCAGCAGCGGGACTAGCCTCCAAGAGACCCAGTACTTC
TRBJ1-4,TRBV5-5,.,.,CASSFRVQGEKLFF,TGTGCCAGCAGCTTTCGGGTTCAGGGTGAAAAACTGTTTTTT
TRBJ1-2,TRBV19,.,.,CASTSSGKSYGYTF,TGTGCCAGTACCAGTTCAGGGAAAAGCTATGGCTACACCTTC
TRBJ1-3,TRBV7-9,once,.,CASSPGTNPISDF,TGTGCCAGCAGCCCCGGGACAAACCCCATCTCTGATTTT
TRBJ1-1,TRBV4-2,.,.,CASSREATVNTEAFF,TGTGCCAGCAGCCGCGAGGCGACAGTGAACACTGAAGCTTTCTTT
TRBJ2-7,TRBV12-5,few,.,CASGLIGYSYEQYF,TGTGCTAGTGGTTTGATCGGTTATTCCTACGAGCAGTACTTC
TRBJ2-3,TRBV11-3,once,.,CASSSYTDTQYF,TGTGCCAGCAGCTCCTATACAGATACGCAGTATTTT
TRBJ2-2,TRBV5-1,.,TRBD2,CASASGLEVGELFF,TGCGCCAGCGCTTCCGGACTAGAGGTCGGGGAGCTGTTTTTT
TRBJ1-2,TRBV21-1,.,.,CASRDRGGGYTF,TGTGCCAGCAGAGACAGGGGCGGCGGCTACACCTTC
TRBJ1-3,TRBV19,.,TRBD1,CASSPWTGSGNTIYF,TGTGCCAGTAGTCCATGGACAGGTTCTGGAAACACCATATATTTT
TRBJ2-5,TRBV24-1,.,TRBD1,CATSDSRTGEDRGTQYF,TGTGCCACCAGTGATTCTCGGACAGGGGAAGATAGGGGGACCCAGTACTTC
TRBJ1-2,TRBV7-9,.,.,CASSSGTPTNYGYTF,TGTGCCAGCAGCTCCGGGACACCTACTAACTATGGCTACACCTTC
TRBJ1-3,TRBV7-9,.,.,CASSSLWSNTIYF,TGTGCCAGCAGCTCCTTGTGGAGCAACACCATATATTTT
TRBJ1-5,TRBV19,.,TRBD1,CASRRTGGRYSNQPQHF,TGTGCCAGTAGGAGGACAGGGGGACGCTATAGCAATCAGCCCCAGCATTTT
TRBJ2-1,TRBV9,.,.,CASSPLQVSYNEQFF,TGTGCCAGCAGCCCTCTGCAGGTCTCCTACAATGAGCAGTTCTTC
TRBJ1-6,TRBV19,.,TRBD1,CASSTGTANSPLHF,TGTGCCAGTAGTACCGGGACAGCGAATTCACCCCTCCACTTT
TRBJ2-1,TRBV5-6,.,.,CASSRLGPEIYNEQFF,TGTGCCAGCAGCCGCCTGGGGCCAGAAATCTACAATGAGCAGTTCTTC